This is a list of T cell receptor beta chains from one sample in a study of CD8+ T cells in alopecia areata. TCRdb's table, derived via immunoSEQ multiplex PCR, lists solely in-frame clones and lacks some. The sample lists over 100,000 clones; almost 50% were seen once. The sequencing used CD8+ T cells sorted from blood, collected at week 0. The receptors here all came from a human donor with alopecia areata. Both conserved end residues are part of each CDR3. The D gene is left open where the match is weak. A row's size may be missing; if present it is once, few, many or a size class.

J,V,size,D,DNA,CDR3
TRBJ1-1,TRBV10-1,few,TRBD1,TGCGCCAGCAGTGAGGCAGGGGGCACTGAAGCTTTCTTT,CASSEAGGTEAFF
TRBJ2-7,TRBV6-5,few,-,TGTGCCAGCAGTTTTGGCGGGCAGGACGCCTACGAGCAGTACTTC,CASSFGGQDAYEQYF
TRBJ2-2,TRBV21-1,-,-,TGTGCCAGCAGCTACCGGGACTGGAAGCTGTTTTTT,CASSYRDWKLFF
TRBJ2-7,TRBV4-1,few,TRBD1,TGCGCCAGCAGCTACCGGACAGGTGACTACGAGCAGTACTTC,CASSYRTGDYEQYF
TRBJ1-6,TRBV2,-,-,TGTGCCAGCAGTGATAGTGGGTCAACTAATTCACCCCTCCACTTT,CASSDSGSTNSPLHF
TRBJ2-1,TRBV7-6,-,-,TGTGCCAGCAGCCCCAGCGGAGGTTACAATGAGCAGTTCTTC,CASSPSGGYNEQFF
TRBJ1-5,TRBV6-1,few,-,TGTGCCAGCAGTGAAGGGGGGGGCGGGCAGCCCCAGCATTTT,CASSEGGGGQPQHF
TRBJ2-7,TRBV29-1,-,-,TGCAGCGTTGAAGCCGCAGAGGCGGGACAGACCTACGAGCAGTACTTC,CSVEAAEAGQTYEQYF
TRBJ2-7,TRBV29-1,-,-,TGCAGCGTGGTGTGGGTGGACTCCTACGAGCAGTACTTC,CSVVWVDSYEQYF
TRBJ2-1,TRBV6-4,medium-sized,-,TGTGCCAGCAGTGACTCAGAGGGGGGCGATGAGCAGTTCTTC,CASSDSEGGDEQFF
TRBJ1-1,TRBV13,-,TRBD1,TGTGCCAGCACCTCCGGTGGGACAGGGAACACTGAAGCTTTCTTT,CASTSGGTGNTEAFF
TRBJ1-5,TRBV4-3,-,-,TGCGCCAGCAGCCAATATCGGGACGGCGGTGAGCCCCAGCATTTT,CASSQYRDGGEPQHF
TRBJ1-1,TRBV5-6,-,-,TGTGCCAGCAGCTTGGCCGCTTCCACTGAAGCTTTCTTT,CASSLAASTEAFF
TRBJ1-2,TRBV5-6,-,TRBD1,TGTGCCAGCAGCTTGGCGGGGGACAGGGGGCGCGGTGGCTACACCTTC,CASSLAGDRGRGGYTF
TRBJ1-6,TRBV7-6,few,TRBD1,TGTGCCAGCAGCACACGACAGGGTACGAATTCACCCCTCCACTTT,CASSTRQGTNSPLHF
TRBJ2-7,TRBV4-1,-,TRBD1,TGCGCCAGCAGCCTCCGGGACAGGGCCTACGAGCAGTACTTC,CASSLRDRAYEQYF
TRBJ2-5,TRBV7-9,-,TRBD1,TGTGCCAGCAGCCCCTCGGGACAGGGAGGGACCCAGTACTTC,CASSPSGQGGTQYF
TRBJ2-7,TRBV2,once,TRBD1,TGTGCCAGCAGTTACTACCGGGACAGAGCTAACTACGAGCAGTACTTC,CASSYYRDRANYEQYF
TRBJ2-3,TRBV27,few,-,TGTGCCAGCAGTTTCCAGGGACTGGCAGATACGCAGTATTTT,CASSFQGLADTQYF
TRBJ2-1,TRBV6-1,-,-,TGTGCCACCCTCCGGAGAACAAGCTCCTACAATGAGCAGTTCTTC,CATLRRTSSYNEQFF
TRBJ2-1,TRBV6-6,-,-,TGTGCCGGACAGACACTCAATGAGCAGTTCTTC,CAGQTLNEQFF
TRBJ2-7,TRBV7-9,-,TRBD1,TGTGCCAGCAGCTTAGGGCTGACAGGGGACGAGCAGTACTTC,CASSLGLTGDEQYF
TRBJ1-2,TRBV5-6,few,TRBD1,TGTGCCAGCAGCCGGACAGGGAGCTATGGCTACACCTTC,CASSRTGSYGYTF
TRBJ1-1,TRBV7-9,few,-,TGTGCCAGCAGCTTAGACAGACTCACTGAAGCTTTCTTT,CASSLDRLTEAFF
TRBJ1-1,TRBV6-5,-,-,TGTGCCAGCAGTTACGGCACTGAAGCTTTCTTT,CASSYGTEAFF
TRBJ2-1,TRBV7-9,-,-,TGTGCCAGCAGCCCGGACCTGGCATATGTCGGTGAGCAGTTCTTC,CASSPDLAYVGEQFF
TRBJ2-7,TRBV30,-,TRBD1,TGTGCCTGGGAACCGACAGGGGGCGGCGAGCAGTACTTC,CAWEPTGGGEQYF
TRBJ1-1,TRBV30,-,-,TGTGCCTGGAGTGTAGCCCCAGGTATGAACACTGAAGCTTTCTTT,CAWSVAPGMNTEAFF
TRBJ2-7,TRBV6-6,-,-,TGTGCCAGCAGTTACCGCGAAGCCTACGAGCAGTACTTC,CASSYREAYEQYF
TRBJ1-5,TRBV27,-,TRBD1,TGTGCCAGCAGTTTACACAGGGGTGATCAGCCCCAGCATTTT,CASSLHRGDQPQHF
TRBJ2-3,TRBV29-1,-,TRBD2,TGCAGCGTTGTTAGCGGGGGTACGCAGTATTTT,CSVVSGGTQYF
TRBJ2-7,TRBV2,-,-,TGTGCCACCTGGGACTCTTTGAGCTCCTACGAGCAGTACTTC,CATWDSLSSYEQYF
TRBJ2-7,TRBV2,-,TRBD2,TGTGCCAGCAGGTCGACTAGCGGGGGGATCTACGAGCAGTACTTC,CASRSTSGGIYEQYF
TRBJ1-2,TRBV29-1,-,-,TGCAGCGTTGAAGACACGACAGAGAACTATGGCTACACCTTC,CSVEDTTENYGYTF
TRBJ1-2,TRBV13,-,TRBD1,TGTGCCAGCAGCTTAGGCCCGGGACAGACCTATGGCTACACCTTC,CASSLGPGQTYGYTF
TRBJ2-1,TRBV29-1,few,-,TGCAGCGTTGAGGTCATAGGGTACTACAATGAGCAGTTCTTC,CSVEVIGYYNEQFF
TRBJ2-7,TRBV9,-,-,TGTGCCAGCAGCGAGGCCAGCTCCTACGAGCAGTACTTC,CASSEASSYEQYF
TRBJ2-7,TRBV30,-,TRBD2,TGTGCCTGGTGGGGGGAGGGGAACTACGAGCAGTACTTC,CAWWGEGNYEQYF
TRBJ1-5,TRBV11-2,-,-,TGTGCCAGCAGCTCAGGCAGGGGAGAAGGGCAGCCCCAGCATTTT,CASSSGRGEGQPQHF
TRBJ2-1,TRBV29-1,once,-,TGCAGCGTCCCCCCCAGGGGGGACTCCTACAATGAGCAGTTCTTC,CSVPPRGDSYNEQFF
TRBJ2-6,TRBV7-8,-,TRBD1,TGTGCCAGCAGCAGCGACAGGGTCCCCTCTGGGGCCAACGTCCTGACTTTC,CASSSDRVPSGANVLTF
TRBJ2-1,TRBV5-1,-,-,TGCGCCAGCAGCTTGTCGAGGGGCCACAATGAGCAGTTCTTC,CASSLSRGHNEQFF
TRBJ2-2,TRBV5-1,-,TRBD1,TGCGCCAGCAGCTCCGGGACAGGGAACACCGGGGAGCTGTTTTTT,CASSSGTGNTGELFF
TRBJ2-1,TRBV27,-,TRBD2,TGTGCCAGCAGTCCTGCCCGGACTAGCGGGGGGGCCTATCCGTTCTTC,CASSPARTSGGAYPFF
TRBJ2-5,TRBV7-9,-,-,TGTGCCAGCAGCCCCCCGTTAGGGGCAGGAGAGACCCAGTACTTC,CASSPPLGAGETQYF
TRBJ2-5,TRBV9,-,-,TGTGCCAGCAGCCCCTCAAAGGGGGGCGGGATAAAAGAGACCCAGTACTTC,CASSPSKGGGIKETQYF
TRBJ2-1,TRBV7-9,few,TRBD2,TGTGCCAGCAGCGAAACTAGCGGGGGCAGAACTGAGCAGTTCTTC,CASSETSGGRTEQFF
TRBJ2-7,TRBV7-8,few,-,TGTGCCAGCAGCTTATCGGGGTTGAAGGGTGGTGAGCAGTACTTC,CASSLSGLKGGEQYF
TRBJ2-7,TRBV13,-,TRBD1,TGTGCCAGCAGCTCAAGTGACAGGGACGAGCAGTACTTC,CASSSSDRDEQYF
TRBJ2-7,TRBV13,-,TRBD1,TGTGCCAGCAGCTCGCTAGGACAGGGCCGTAGCGAGCAGTACTTC,CASSSLGQGRSEQYF
TRBJ2-7,TRBV7-8,-,-,TGTGCCAGCAGCTTACCAGGAGGCTACGAGCAGTACTTC,CASSLPGGYEQYF
TRBJ1-2,TRBV19,few,TRBD1,TGTGCCACCGAAGCGACAGGGGATGGCTACACCTTC,CATEATGDGYTF
TRBJ2-1,TRBV7-8,-,-,TGTGCCAGCAGCTTAGGACTACGGGGTGACTACAATGAGCAGTTCTTC,CASSLGLRGDYNEQFF
TRBJ2-4,TRBV2,-,-,TGTGCCAGCAGTACAAACAAGAATGCCAAAAACATTCAGTACTTC,CASSTNKNAKNIQYF
TRBJ1-6,TRBV27,once,-,TGTGCCAGCAGTTTCGGTGGGTCCAATTCACCCCTCCACTTT,CASSFGGSNSPLHF
TRBJ1-1,TRBV29-1,-,-,TGCAGCGTTGTTGGCAGCAACACTGAAGCTTTCTTT,CSVVGSNTEAFF
TRBJ1-5,TRBV27,-,-,TGTGCCAGCAGTCACATTAACAGGGTCGGCAATCAGCCCCAGCATTTT,CASSHINRVGNQPQHF
TRBJ1-2,TRBV13,-,-,TGTGCCAGCAGCTTAGCGGACGACTATGGCTACACCTTC,CASSLADDYGYTF
TRBJ2-7,TRBV25-1,-,-,TGTGCCAGCAGTGGGCACTACGAGCAGTACTTC,CASSGHYEQYF
TRBJ1-1,TRBV15,-,-,TGTGCCACCAGCATCTTACCTAACACTGAAGCTTTCTTT,CATSILPNTEAFF